This passage covers 32 T cell receptor beta chains from one sample sequenced in a study of human T cells and chemical hapten exposure. Noted time point: pre-sensitization, week 0. Documented treatment: therapeutic diphenylcyclopropenone sensitization with weekly scalp DPC. In TCRdb, the RACE reads were re-called with MiXCR into one record per CDR3 protein. Of about 290,000 distinct CDR3 sequences listed, approximately 7.5% are singletons. Here the sequenced sample was whole blood, taken in connection with sensitization to the hapten diphenylcyclopropenone (DPC). These receptors all come from a man aged 18 to 29 with alopecia areata. Some clones in this sample may be carry-over from other donors' samples.

About this clonotype itself: Germline and junction disagree at one end, which may indicate a read error. This rearrangement joins TRBV7-9 to TRBJ2-1; maybe TRBD2 (6 bases). From germline, CDR1 is SEHNR and CDR2 FQNEAQ (reference sequence). The CDR3 has 14 residues. CDR3 coding DNA: TGTGCCAGCAGCTCCGAGCATAGCGGACTGACACGTAGATTC. It specifies CASSSEHSGLTRRF. Full variable domain (missing parts from reference TRBV7-9 and TRBJ2-1): DTGVSQNPRHKITKRGQNVTFRCDPISEHNRLYWYRQTLGQGPEFLTYFQNEAQLEKSRLLSDRFSAERPKGSFSTLEIQRTEQGDSAMYLCASSSEHSGLTRRFGPGTRLTVL.

The chain has TRBV5-5 and TRBJ1-5; 7 bases agree with TRBD1. V shed 0 bases and J 2 bases; nucleotides not matched to a gene: 5. CDR1 is SGHKS and CDR2 is YYEKEE in the germline V gene (reference sequence). CDR3 length: 16 amino acids. The CDR3: CASSLDRGGRNQPQHF. The CDR3 DNA reads TGTGCCAGCAGCTTGGACAGGGGTGGTCGCAATCAGCCCCAGCATTTT.

This chain connects TRBV20-1 to TRBJ1-5; D remains unclear. Germline V lookup: CDR1 DFQATT, CDR2 SNEGSKA (reference sequence). There are 16 residues in the CDR3. V gave up 1 base and J gave up 0 bases, with 13 bases separating them. CDR3 region: CSARAPAADSNQPQHF. CDR3 nucleotides: TGCAGTGCTAGAGCTCCGGCGGCAGATAGCAATCAGCCCCAGCATTTT.

Only a few counts were recorded for this clonotype. The V call is TRBV6-2 or TRBV6-3, the J call TRBJ1-5; possibly TRBD1 for D (5 bases). The CDR3 has 11 amino acids. V was shortened by 7 bases and J by 9 bases, with 10 bases between the two germline ends. Germline CDR1 is MNHEY and CDR2 is SVGEGT. The CDR3 region is CASTDGGPQHF. CDR3 DNA sequence: TGTGCCAGCACCGACGGGGGGCCCCAGCATTTT.

This clonotype was counted only a few times. The chain couples TRBV20-1 to TRBJ1-1; tentative D call: TRBD1 (5 bases). CDR1 and CDR2 from the germline V gene are DFQATT and SNEGSKA (reference sequence). This CDR3 comprises 14 residues. Trimming shortened V by 4 bases and J by 0 bases, and 12 bases separated the two germline ends. The DNA of the CDR3 is TGCAGTGCTATGGAGGACACTGTGAACACTGAAGCTTTCTTT. Protein sequence: CSAMEDTVNTEAFF.

This clonotype has only a few counts. This sequence joins TRBV9 and TRBJ1-1; maybe TRBD1 (5 bases). The CDR3 runs 13 residues. Germline CDR1 SGDLS, CDR2 YYNGEE. The germline V and J ends were trimmed by 3 bases and 5 bases, with 11 bases remaining between them. CDR3 bases: TGTGCCAGCAGCGCCGGGGGAAGGACTGAAGCTTTCTTT. This translates into CASSAGGRTEAFF.

J is TRBJ1-6 and V is TRBV12-3 or TRBV12-4, with a weak D call TRBD1 (5 bases). The CDR3 sequence is 16 residues long. V was cut by 7 bases and J by 5 bases, with 18 bases left in between. The CDR3 DNA reads as TGTGCCAGCAATGTGGGACGGAGTATAAATAATTCACCCCTCCACTTT. The encoded protein is CASNVGRSINNSPLHF.

This clonotype has only a few counts. This chain links TRBV6-2 or TRBV6-3 with TRBJ2-7; D possibly corresponds to TRBD2 (5 bases). V lost 2 bases and J 3 bases, leaving 14 bases between the germline ends. The CDR3 sequence is 15 residues long. Per the germline V gene, CDR1 is MNHEY and CDR2 is SVGEGT. The CDR3 loop reads CASSYRTPLGYEQYV. CDR3 nucleotide sequence: TGTGCCAGCAGTTACAGGACTCCTTTGGGCTACGAGCAGTACGTC.

The sample holds a few counts of this clonotype. This chain connects TRBV20-1 to TRBJ2-1, with 9 bases identical to TRBD2. The CDR3 has 16 residues. In germline, CDR1 is DFQATT, CDR2 SNEGSKA (reference sequence). Trimming at V came to 0 bases and at J to 8 bases, leaving 11 bases not matched to a gene. CDR3 DNA: TGCAGTGCTAGAGAAGCTACGGGACTAGCCGTCGATGAGCAGTTCTTC. It specifies CSAREATGLAVDEQFF.

The J gene is TRBJ2-1, the V gene TRBV20-1; weak D call: TRBD2 (5 bases). V gave up 2 bases and J gave up 6 bases, with 14 bases separating them. This CDR3 is built from 14 residues. Germline V CDR1 and CDR2: DFQATT, SNEGSKA (reference sequence). Here the CDR3 DNA reads TGCAGTGCTAGACCCGCTAATCGGGGCAATGAGCAGTTCTTC. It translates to CSARPANRGNEQFF.

This clonotype has at least ten counts. V and J are TRBV6-5 and TRBJ1-5; 9 bases are a match to TRBD1. In germline, CDR1 is MNHEY, CDR2 SVGAGI. J was trimmed by 4 bases and V by 9 bases; bases with no gene match: 7. The CDR3 contains 14 residues. CDR3 residues: CASGQGTGNQPQHF. The CDR3, as DNA: TGTGCCAGTGGACAGGGGACGGGGAATCAGCCCCAGCATTTT.

The table lists this clonotype with a few counts. The V call is TRBV20-1, the J call TRBJ1-1; tentatively, D is TRBD1 (6 bases). Germline lookup yields CDR1 DFQATT and CDR2 SNEGSKA (reference sequence). Deletions cut 5 bases from V and 0 bases from J, with 13 bases between. This CDR3 region has 14 residues. CDR3 protein: CSAHTGNMNTEAFF. CDR3 DNA sequence: TGCAGTGCTCACACAGGGAACATGAACACTGAAGCTTTCTTT.

A remark on this clonotype: Because it lacks the conserved phenylalanine or tryptophan at the end, this CDR3 is likely a read error. The chain uses TRBV6-5 and TRBJ2-7; 8 nucleotides align to TRBD2. J was trimmed by 1 base and V by 7 bases; bases with no gene match: 6. The germline V gene has CDR1 MNHEY and CDR2 SVGAGI. CDR3 size: 14 residues. This chain's CDR3 is CASKNSGASYEQYL. CDR3 coding DNA: TGTGCCAGCAAAAATAGCGGGGCTTCCTACGAGCAGTACTTG.

The table lists this clonotype with many counts. V gene TRBV3-1 combines with J gene TRBJ2-6, with D perhaps matching TRBD1 (6 bases). V was trimmed by 3 bases and J by 0 bases, leaving 12 bases between them. Germline values: CDR1 LGHDT, CDR2 YNNKEL (reference sequence). This CDR3 has 17 residues. CDR3 DNA sequence: TGTGCCAGCAGCCATGAACAGGGACGCTCTGGGGCCAACGTCCTGACTTTC. It specifies CASSHEQGRSGANVLTF.

The chain employs TRBV28 and TRBJ1-1, with no clear D. The CDR3 has 11 amino acids. Germline assignment: CDR1 MDHEN and CDR2 SYDVKM. Trimming removed 2 bases from V and 10 bases from J, with 8 bases in between. CDR3 residues: CASSLSFGAFF. CDR3 DNA sequence: TGTGCCAGCAGTTTAAGCTTTGGAGCTTTCTTT.

This clonotype was counted many times. V and J are TRBV5-6 and TRBJ1-4; a weak D match, TRBD1 (5 bases). V shed 2 bases and J shed 4 bases, with 15 bases lying between them. The germline V gene has CDR1 SGHDT and CDR2 YYEEEE. The CDR3 runs 16 residues. The CDR3 DNA reads TGTGCCAGCAGCTTTCACGCGGGGCCCTATAATGAAAAACTGTTTTTT. It specifies CASSFHAGPYNEKLFF.

This clonotype appeared a few times. The chain combines TRBV4-3 with TRBJ2-2; D not resolved. With 0 bases removed from V and 8 bases from J, the gap between germline ends came to 13 bases. This CDR3 is built from 15 residues. Germline V gives CDR1 LGHNA, CDR2 YSLEER. CDR3 bases: TGCGCCAGCAGCCAAGAAGCCCGGCTCCAGGGGGAGCTGTTTTTT. It is translated as CASSQEARLQGELFF.

This clonotype was recorded many times. The chain has TRBV7-2 and TRBJ2-1; the D is unclear. Looked up from germline, CDR1 is SGHTA and CDR2 is FQGNSA. The CDR3 consists of 16 residues. Trimming took 1 base from V and 4 from J, leaving 14 bases between them. The CDR3 region has the DNA TGTGCCAGCAGCTTAGAGCGAGATTCAGCTTACAATGAGCAGTTCTTC. Its translation: CASSLERDSAYNEQFF.

The chain couples TRBV28 to TRBJ2-1; a possible D gene is TRBD2 (5 bases). Trimming removed 1 base from V and 5 bases from J, with 15 bases in between. Looked up from germline, CDR1 is MDHEN and CDR2 is SYDVKM. The CDR3 extends over 16 amino acids. In nucleotides, the CDR3 is TGTGCCAGCAGTTTATTTTCCTGGCGGGCCAACAATGAGCAGTTCTTC. The encoded protein is CASSLFSWRANNEQFF.

This clonotype was counted a few times. The gene calls are TRBV3-1 and TRBJ1-6; possibly TRBD1 for D (6 bases). The CDR3 runs 14 residues. V lost 3 bases to trimming and J lost 8 bases, with 11 bases between them. Germline CDR1 is LGHDT and CDR2 is YNNKEL (reference sequence). This CDR3 reads CASSHPGADSPLHF. The CDR3 DNA follows: TGTGCCAGCAGCCACCCGGGGGCCGATTCACCCCTCCACTTT.

In this sample, this clonotype turned up a few times. The chain has TRBV24-1 and TRBJ2-5, with D possibly being TRBD1 (7 bases). This CDR3 comprises 15 residues. CDR1 KGHDR and CDR2 SFDVKD come from the germline V gene. V was shortened by 7 bases and J by 5 bases, with 19 bases between the two germline ends. The CDR3 DNA reads TGTGCCACCAGCCTGGAGGGGGCTGAGGGTGAGACCCAGTACTTC. It is translated as CATSLEGAEGETQYF.

This clonotype was seen at least ten times. The rearrangement links TRBV24-1 to TRBJ1-1; 7 bases align to TRBD1. From germline, CDR1 is KGHDR and CDR2 SFDVKD. After removal of 4 bases from V and 2 bases from J, the junction contained 6 bases not matched to a gene. The CDR3 runs to 15 residues. CDR3 protein: CATSDHRQGNTEAFF. The CDR3 DNA sequence: TGTGCCACCAGTGACCATAGACAGGGCAACACTGAAGCTTTCTTT.

This clonotype was picked up many times. The genes are TRBV6-1 and TRBJ2-2; D is uncertain. Trimming left V 4 bases short and J 2 bases short, with 8 bases between. The CDR3 has 14 residues. Germline CDR1 MNHNS, CDR2 SASEGT. The CDR3 sequence: CASSVEINTGELFF. The CDR3 DNA reads as TGTGCCAGCAGTGTTGAGATCAACACCGGGGAGCTGTTTTTT.

This clonotype was detected only a few times. The chain has TRBV7-9 and TRBJ1-6; 8 bases map to TRBD1. CDR3 length: 16 residues. Germline V CDR1 and CDR2: SEHNR, FQNEAQ (reference sequence). V shed 5 bases and J 3 bases; nucleotides not matched to a gene: 6. The CDR3 DNA sequence: TGTGCCAGCAGCGCCGGGACAGGCTACTATAATTCACCCCTCCACTTT. This codes for CASSAGTGYYNSPLHF.

This clonotype showed up just a few times. V and J are TRBV4-3 and TRBJ1-6; tentatively, D is TRBD1 (5 bases). The germline gives CDR1 LGHNA, CDR2 YSLEER. The CDR3 runs 17 residues. V shed 6 bases and J shed 0 bases, with 15 bases lying between them. CDR3 sequence: CASRETTERSYNSPLHF. In DNA, the CDR3 is TGCGCCAGCAGGGAAACGACAGAACGCTCCTATAATTCACCCCTCCACTTT.

The chain couples TRBV7-9 to TRBJ1-5; 9 nucleotides agree with TRBD1. This CDR3 contains 17 residues. V lost 5 bases to trimming and J lost 2 bases; unmatched junction nucleotides: 10. Germline CDR1 and CDR2: SEHNR and FQNEAQ (reference sequence). Written as DNA, the CDR3 is TGTGCCAGCAGCCGAACCACAGGGGGCGCGGGCAATCAGCCCCAGCATTTT. Translated, it gives CASSRTTGGAGNQPQHF.

The chain combines TRBV20-1 with TRBJ2-1; no definite D call. The length of the CDR3 is 11 residues. CDR1 is DFQATT, CDR2 SNEGSKA, per germline (reference sequence). The V end was cut by 6 bases, the J end by 8 bases, with 11 bases between. The CDR3 DNA reads as TGCAGTGCAGTCAATCTTGATGAGCAGTTCTTC. Translating gives CSAVNLDEQFF.

The V gene is TRBV20-1, the J gene TRBJ2-3; the D is unclear. Trimming left V 6 bases short and J 6 bases short, with 10 bases between. Germline CDR1 and CDR2: DFQATT and SNEGSKA (reference sequence). The CDR3 loop spans 11 amino acids. DNA of the CDR3: TGCAGTGCGGCTAAAGTGGATACGCAGTATTTT. The encoded protein is CSAAKVDTQYF.

The J gene is TRBJ1-1, the V gene TRBV7-3; possibly TRBD1 for D (6 bases). Trimming pared 0 bases from V and 8 bases from J, leaving 10 bases between. This CDR3 is built from 13 residues. Germline V gives CDR1 SGHTA, CDR2 FQGTGA. CDR3 in amino acids: CASSLTQGQEAFF. The CDR3 DNA follows: TGTGCCAGCAGCTTAACCCAGGGACAAGAAGCTTTCTTT.

This clonotype has more than one count but fewer than ten. CDR3 nucleotide sequence: TGTGCCATCAGTGGACCCCCCGGGACGGCGAACACCGGGGAGCTGTTTTTT. Protein product: CAISGPPGTANTGELFF. The chain employs TRBV10-3 and TRBJ2-2, with D tentatively TRBD1 or TRBD2 (5 bases each). This CDR3 has 17 residues. From germline, CDR1 is ENHRY and CDR2 SYGVKD. V was pared by 4 bases and J by 0 bases, with 15 bases between.

This sequence joins TRBV25-1 and TRBJ1-4; D is unclear. Trimming stripped 1 base from V and 5 bases from J, with 14 bases between. Germline loops: CDR1 MGHDK, CDR2 SYGVNS. There are 16 residues in the CDR3. CDR3 bases: TGTGCCAGCAGTGAATTTGATGAGGGCGGCAATGAAAAACTGTTTTTT. It yields the protein CASSEFDEGGNEKLFF.

This clonotype was counted at least ten times. V gene TRBV12-3 or TRBV12-4 combines with J gene TRBJ2-1; 10 nucleotides align to TRBD2. The length of the CDR3 is 14 residues. The V and J ends lost 2 bases and 5 bases, in that order; junction bases with no gene match: 0. In DNA, the CDR3 is TGTGCCAGCAGTTTACTAGCGGGGGACAATGAGCAGTTCTTC. Translated: CASSLLAGDNEQFF.